This is a list of T cell receptor beta chains from one sample in a study of T cell repertoires in cytomegalovirus infection. Their antigen targets remain unknown. TCRdb analysed the reads with MiXCR anew, one entry per CDR3 protein. The sample lists approximately 990,000 distinct CDR3 sequences; approximately 31% were seen once. The material was cultured CD8+ T cells from PBMCs, obtained from culture after CMV antigen stimulation. The receptor set was obtained from a human donor in good health (CMV status not recorded). Some clones in this sample may be carry-over from other donors' samples. CDR3s include the opening cysteine and the closing phenylalanine or tryptophan. D genes are given only for firm matches. Expanded clones get a size class; other rows say once, few or many, or leave the size out.

v_gene,d_gene,j_gene,abundance,CDR3aa,CDR3nt
TRBV27,.,TRBJ1-1,.,CASSFTGGGGSEAFF,TGTGCCAGCAGTTTTACTGGTGGAGGGGGTAGTGAAGCTTTCTTT
TRBV24-1,TRBD1,TRBJ2-5,.,CATSDRQGPETQYF,TGTGCCACCAGTGACAGACAGGGTCCCGAGACCCAGTACTTC
TRBV6-1,.,TRBJ1-2,few,CASSVDSSLYGYTF,TGTGCCAGCAGCGTGGACAGCTCCCTCTATGGCTACACCTTC
TRBV19,.,TRBJ1-2,.,CASSSPRGGWGNYGYTF,TGTGCCAGTAGTTCCCCTCGTGGAGGATGGGGTAACTATGGCTACACCTTC
TRBV4-1,.,TRBJ1-2,.,CASSQVDQRSLNGYTF,TGCGCCAGCAGCCAAGTTGACCAACGTTCTTTAAATGGCTACACCTTC
TRBV14,.,TRBJ1-3,.,CASSHGTPSGNTIYF,TGTGCCAGCAGCCATGGTACTCCCTCTGGAAACACCATATATTTT
TRBV6-5,.,TRBJ1-2,once,CASSPVGVSYGYTF,TGTGCCAGCAGCCCCGTAGGGGTTAGCTATGGCTACACCTTC
TRBV27,TRBD1,TRBJ2-5,few,CASSSDRATMYQETQYF,TGTGCCAGCAGTTCAGACAGGGCTACCATGTACCAAGAGACCCAGTACTTC
TRBV11-1,TRBD2,TRBJ2-1,many,CASSLKIGGVYNEQFF,TGTGCCAGCAGCTTAAAAATTGGGGGGGTCTACAATGAGCAGTTCTTC
TRBV7-9,.,TRBJ2-1,.,CASSSASNEQFF,TGTGCCAGCAGCTCCGCCTCTAATGAGCAGTTCTTC
TRBV4-1,TRBD2,TRBJ2-1,.,CASSQEPPLAGADNEQFF,TGCGCCAGCAGCCAAGAACCCCCCCTAGCGGGGGCCGACAATGAGCAGTTCTTC
TRBV6-1,.,TRBJ1-2,few,CASFKGTTANYGYTF,TGTGCCAGCTTTAAGGGGACGACTGCTAACTATGGCTACACCTTC
TRBV19,.,TRBJ2-5,.,CASSPTQAFGETQYF,TGTGCCAGTAGTCCGACCCAGGCATTTGGGGAGACCCAGTACTTC
TRBV7-6,TRBD2,TRBJ2-1,.,CASSRGGHNEQFF,TGTGCCAGCAGCCGCGGGGGGCACAATGAGCAGTTCTTC
TRBV12-3/TRBV12-4,.,TRBJ1-4,few,CASSYTGEKLFF,TGTGCCAGCAGTTATACAGGGGAAAAACTGTTTTTT
TRBV6-6,TRBD2,TRBJ2-1,.,CASSYYVSAGAFNEQFF,TGTGCCAGCAGTTACTACGTCTCAGCGGGGGCCTTCAATGAGCAGTTCTTC
TRBV7-9,TRBD1,TRBJ2-7,.,CASSSTTGQGASYEQYF,TGTGCCAGCAGCTCGACCACTGGACAGGGGGCATCCTACGAGCAGTACTTC
TRBV29-1,TRBD2,TRBJ2-3,once,CSAGTSGATDTQYF,TGCAGCGCCGGGACTAGCGGGGCCACAGATACGCAGTATTTT
TRBV7-9,.,TRBJ1-2,.,CVSSPAVGGDGYGYTF,TGTGTCAGCAGCCCGGCCGTCGGGGGCGACGGCTATGGCTACACCTTC
TRBV5-6,TRBD1,TRBJ1-2,few,CASSPRPGQGAGGYTF,TGTGCCAGCAGCCCTAGACCGGGACAGGGGGCCGGTGGCTACACCTTC
TRBV28,.,TRBJ2-3,.,CASSYVRSSTDTQYF,TGTGCCAGCAGTTATGTCCGGTCCTCAACAGATACGCAGTATTTT
TRBV7-6,.,TRBJ2-7,.,CASSSPTAPYEQYF,TGTGCCAGCAGCTCCCCGACAGCCCCTTACGAGCAGTACTTC
TRBV6-5,TRBD1,TRBJ1-1,.,CASSEVQGANTEAFF,TGTGCCAGCAGTGAAGTACAGGGGGCGAACACTGAAGCTTTCTTT
TRBV7-9,TRBD1,TRBJ2-1,few,CASSFVGQGPNNEQFF,TGTGCCAGCAGCTTCGTAGGACAGGGTCCTAACAATGAGCAGTTCTTC
TRBV6-6,.,TRBJ1-5,.,CASSYPADYQPQHF,TGTGCCAGCAGTTACCCTGCGGACTATCAGCCCCAGCATTTT
TRBV10-2,.,TRBJ1-2,few,CATNLNNRGYGYTF,TGCGCCACCAACCTAAACAACCGGGGCTATGGCTACACCTTC
TRBV7-1,TRBD2,TRBJ2-2,.,CTSSPREGLDTGELFF,TGTACCAGCAGCCCCCGGGAGGGCTTGGACACCGGGGAGCTGTTTTTT
TRBV12-3/TRBV12-4,TRBD1,TRBJ1-4,.,CASSLWTGQFF,TGTGCCAGCAGTTTATGGACAGGGCAGTTTTTT